This T cell receptor (beta chain) was found in a study of OX40 agonist ivuxolimab in advanced cancers. Study at large: Dose-escalation patients' cancers were hepatocellular carcinoma, melanoma, renal cell or head and neck cancer. The group had a mean age of approximately 60 years, ranged from about 20 to 85, and was 82.7% male. Findings and limits, study-wide: Low normalized T-cell clonal expansion was also seen in some nonresponders.

Trimming shortened V by 4 bases and J by 4 bases, and 14 bases separated the two germline ends. The CDR3 has 15 residues. Looked up from germline, CDR1 is SEHNR and CDR2 is FQNEAQ (reference sequence). As to this clone: Its antigen is currently unknown.

Assay: immunoSEQ multiplex PCR; the TCRdb copy retains only in-frame clones and omits some. The sample consists of approximately 58,000 clones, about 80% of them appearing once. The source is an adult with an advanced solid tumor such as melanoma, head and neck, liver or kidney cancer. The genes are TRBV7-9 and TRBJ1-5; D perhaps matches TRBD1 (5 bases). The input for sequencing was CD4+ or CD8+ T cells sorted from blood, taken in a trial of the OX40 agonist ivuxolimab. The CDR3 coding sequence is TGTGCCAGCAGCTCCTCAGTTTCAGGGAATCAGCCCCAGCATTTT. Protein product: CASSSSVSGNQPQHF.